This T cell receptor beta chain was profiled in a study of T-cell memory formation after mild COVID-19. Study conclusions and caveats: Second-wave clones peaking on day 37 lacked confirmed SARS-CoV-2 specificity.

This clonotype was picked up many times. Its antigen is not identified. TCRdb re-derived calls from the 5' RACE reads in MiXCR, one entry per CDR3 protein. Of roughly 600,000 distinct CDR3 sequences in the sample, roughly 18% were seen once. J lost 4 bases, V lost 1 base, and 7 bases had no gene match. Germline V gene lookup returns CDR1 LGHDT and CDR2 YNNKEL (reference sequence). The CDR3 is 16 residues long. The chain employs TRBV3-1 and TRBJ2-1, with 7 bases that match TRBD2. The receptor's source is an adult woman who had mild COVID-19 (a few samples of this study predate the infection). Cell type and time point are not known. The sequencing input was PBMCs or a T cell subset sorted from them (not recorded which). The CDR3 reads CASSQVERGYYNEQFF. The DNA of the CDR3 is TGTGCCAGCAGCCAAGTGGAGCGGGGATATTACAATGAGCAGTTCTTC.